Detailed here is one T cell receptor beta chain. The target antigen is unknown. This sample was taken from a study of siplizumab effects on memory and regulatory T cells. Study-wide findings and caveats: The apparent diversity of naive T cells exceeded that of memory cells, and naive T cells seemed to make a major contribution to the alloresponse. Unstimulated subsets were the mapping target of only a minor fraction of alloreactive clones.

Germline V gene data show CDR1 as SGHRS and CDR2 as YFSETQ. The germline V and J ends were trimmed by 4 bases and 0 bases, with 8 bases remaining between them. CDR3 length: 14 residues. Generated by immunoSEQ multiplex PCR, the TCRdb table keeps only in-frame clones and is missing some. The sample shows roughly 120,000 clones, 94% of them seen only once. This TCR came from a human donor in good health. The sequenced sample consisted of non-Treg CD4+ T cells sorted from blood. The chain is built from TRBV5-1 and TRBJ1-5, with D unclear. The CDR3 here is CASSPGHSNQPQHF. CDR3 DNA sequence: TGCGCCAGCAGCCCTGGCCATAGCAATCAGCCCCAGCATTTT.